One and the same sample provided the 3 T cell receptor beta chains below, sequenced in a study. TCRdb itself ran the RT-PCR reads through MiXCR, one entry per CDR3 protein. This table holds about 680,000 distinct CDR3 sequences, 14% found once. The sequenced sample was memory CD4+ T cells from blood. All receptors come from a female donor in good health, serving as a healthy control.

At least ten counts were recorded for this clonotype. The J gene is TRBJ2-1, the V gene TRBV7-2; D unresolved. The CDR3 is made up of 14 amino acids. Germline lookup yields CDR1 SGHTA and CDR2 FQGNSA. V lost 5 bases and J lost 15, with 23 bases in between. CDR3 DNA: TGTGCCAGCAGCCCGAGAGTAGGAGAGATCGGCGGGTTCTTC. Amino acid sequence: CASSPRVGEIGGFF.

Ten or more counts support this clonotype. V usage is TRBV7-3 and J usage is TRBJ2-1; TRBD1 aligns across 7 bases. CDR3 length: 13 amino acids. Germline V CDR1 and CDR2: SGHTA, FQGTGA. J lost 9 bases, V lost 5 bases, and 7 bases had no gene match. The CDR3 is CASSPTGNTEQFF. The DNA for the CDR3 is TGTGCCAGCAGCCCGACAGGGAATACTGAGCAGTTCTTC. Based on the CDR3 plus reference TRBV7-3 and TRBJ2-1, the full variable domain is GAGVSQTPSNKVTEKGKYVELRCDPISGHTALYWYRQSLGQGPEFLIYFQGTGAADDSGLPNDRFFAVRPEGSVSTLKIQRTERGDSAVYLCASSPTGNTEQFFGPGTRLTVL.

This clonotype was observed a few times. J is TRBJ2-1 and V is TRBV27; no clear D. CDR1 and CDR2 from the germline V gene are MNHEY and SMNVEV (reference sequence). Trimming stripped 0 bases from V and 0 bases from J, with 6 bases between. The CDR3 runs to 15 residues. The CDR3 sequence is CASSLSYNSYNEQFF. The CDR3 nucleotides read TGTGCCAGCAGTTTATCGTACAACTCCTACAATGAGCAGTTCTTC.